This note documents a single T cell receptor beta chain sequence. These data belong to a study of T cell changes during pregnancy in multiple sclerosis. The germline gives CDR1 MNHNS, CDR2 SASEGT. Unmatched junction bases numbered 7, after V lost 1 base and J lost 2 bases. CDR3 length: 16 amino acids. Clones were read by immunoSEQ multiplex PCR, and TCRdb kept only the in-frame ones, dropping some. The sample carries approximately 1,100 clones, about 80% recorded once. The clonotype comes from a female patient with multiple sclerosis, enrolled in a pregnancy study. Some clones in this sample may be carry-over from other donors' samples. The sequencing input was CD4+ T cells from PBMCs (not recorded whether the cells were cultured). V and J are TRBV6-1 and TRBJ2-7; 8 bases align to TRBD2. The CDR3 loop is CASSEGLGTRAYEQYF. CDR3 in DNA: TGTGCCAGCAGTGAAGGGTTGGGGACTAGGGCCTACGAGCAGTACTTC.